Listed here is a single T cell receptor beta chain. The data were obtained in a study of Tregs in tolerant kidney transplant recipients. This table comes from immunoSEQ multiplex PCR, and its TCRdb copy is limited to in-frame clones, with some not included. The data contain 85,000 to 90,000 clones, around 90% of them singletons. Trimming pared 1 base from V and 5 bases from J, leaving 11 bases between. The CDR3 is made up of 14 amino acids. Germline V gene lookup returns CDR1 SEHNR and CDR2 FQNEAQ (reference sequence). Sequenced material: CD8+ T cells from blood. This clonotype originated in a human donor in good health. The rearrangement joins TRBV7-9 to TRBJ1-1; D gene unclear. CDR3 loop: CASSLVAGRTEAFF. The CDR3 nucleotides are TGTGCCAGCAGCTTAGTCGCGGGGAGGACTGAAGCTTTCTTT. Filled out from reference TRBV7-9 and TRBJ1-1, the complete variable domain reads DTGVSQNPRHKITKRGQNVTFRCDPISEHNRLYWYRQTLGQGPEFLTYFQNEAQLEKSRLLSDRFSAERPKGSFSTLEIQRTEQGDSAMYLCASSLVAGRTEAFFGQGTRLTVV.